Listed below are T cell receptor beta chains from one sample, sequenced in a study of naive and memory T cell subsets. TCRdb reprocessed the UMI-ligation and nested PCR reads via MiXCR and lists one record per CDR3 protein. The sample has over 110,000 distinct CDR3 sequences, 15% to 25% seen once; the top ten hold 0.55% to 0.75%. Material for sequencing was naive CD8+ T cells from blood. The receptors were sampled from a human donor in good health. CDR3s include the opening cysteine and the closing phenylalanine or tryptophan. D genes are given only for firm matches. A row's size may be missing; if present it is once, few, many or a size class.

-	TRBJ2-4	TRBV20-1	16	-	TGCAGTGCTAGAGAAAAGGATTCTAGCCATAAAAACATTCAGTACTTC	CSAREKDSSHKNIQYF
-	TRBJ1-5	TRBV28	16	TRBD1	TGTGCCAGCACCCAGGGGGGGGCGGGTAGCAATCAGCCCCAGCATTTT	CASTQGGAGSNQPQHF
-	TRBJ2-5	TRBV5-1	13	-	TGCGCCAGCAGCTTGGGACAGCAAGAGACCCAGTACTTC	CASSLGQQETQYF
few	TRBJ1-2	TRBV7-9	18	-	TGTGCCAGCGAAGGTACAGGGAGGTTTCAGGTTTCGGTTTCTGGCTACACCTTC	CASEGTGRFQVSVSGYTF
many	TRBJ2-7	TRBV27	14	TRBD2	TGTGCCAGCAGTTTGAGCGGGATCTCCTACGAGCAGTACTTC	CASSLSGISYEQYF
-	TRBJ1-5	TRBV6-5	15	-	TGTGCCAGCAGCCCGGGCCCCTATAGCAATCAGCCCCAGCATTTT	CASSPGPYSNQPQHF
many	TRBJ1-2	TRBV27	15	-	TGTGCCAGCAGTTTATATGCCGGAGCTAACTATGGCTACACCTTC	CASSLYAGANYGYTF
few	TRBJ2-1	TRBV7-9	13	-	TGTGCCAGCAGCTTAGTCCCAGACAATGAGCAGTTCTTC	CASSLVPDNEQFF
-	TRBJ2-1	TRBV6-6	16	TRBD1	TGTGCCAGCAGTTACGGGGGACAGCCAAACTTAAATGAGCAGTTCTTC	CASSYGGQPNLNEQFF
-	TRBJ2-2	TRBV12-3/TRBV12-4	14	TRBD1	TGTGCCAGCAGTCCAGGGGGTGGGACCGGGGAGCTGTTTTTT	CASSPGGGTGELFF
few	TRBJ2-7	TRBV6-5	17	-	TGTGCCAGCAGTTATTTCGTCCCCACGCGGGACACCTACGAGCAGTACTTC	CASSYFVPTRDTYEQYF
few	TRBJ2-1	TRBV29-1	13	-	TGCAGCGTTGAAGACTGGGTTCGGAATGAGCAGTTCTTC	CSVEDWVRNEQFF
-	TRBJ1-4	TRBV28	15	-	TGTGCCAGCATATGGCGGGATACAACTAATGAAAAACTGTTTTTT	CASIWRDTTNEKLFF
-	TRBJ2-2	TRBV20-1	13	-	TGCAGTGCTCGCAGGGACAACACCGGGGAGCTGTTTTTT	CSARRDNTGELFF
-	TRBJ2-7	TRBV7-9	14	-	TGTGCCAGCAGCTTAGAATTCAGCTCCTACGAGCAGTACTTC	CASSLEFSSYEQYF
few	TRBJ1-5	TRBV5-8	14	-	TGTGCCAGCAGCTTGCGAGGCGCAGATCAGCCCCAGCATTTT	CASSLRGADQPQHF
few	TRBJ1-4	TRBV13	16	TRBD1	TGTGCCAGCAGCGGAGGAGACAGGGTTCCTAATGAAAAACTGTTTTTT	CASSGGDRVPNEKLFF
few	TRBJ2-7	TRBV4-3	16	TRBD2	TGCGCCAGCAGCCAATCGGCGGGAGGGACAACCTACGAGCAGTACTTC	CASSQSAGGTTYEQYF
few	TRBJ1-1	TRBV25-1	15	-	TGTGCCAGCAGTGCTATTAAACAGGACCACCCTGAAGCTTTCTTT	CASSAIKQDHPEAFF
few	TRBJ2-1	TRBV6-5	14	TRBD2	TGTGCCAGCAGTTACTCACTAGCGGGGAATGAGCAGTTCTTC	CASSYSLAGNEQFF
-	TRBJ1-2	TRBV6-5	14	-	TGTGCCAGCAGTTACTCGCCGCGGGGCTATGGCTACACCTTC	CASSYSPRGYGYTF
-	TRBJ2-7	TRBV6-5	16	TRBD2	TGTGCCAGCAGTTACTTGGCTAGCGGGAGCTCCTACGAGCAGTACTTC	CASSYLASGSSYEQYF
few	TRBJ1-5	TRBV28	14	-	TGTGCCAGCAGAGGGACGGCGAGCAATCAGCCCCAGCATTTT	CASRGTASNQPQHF
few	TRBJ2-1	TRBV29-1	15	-	TGCAGCGTTGAAGATGGCCGGGAGCGCTACAATGAGCAGTTCTTC	CSVEDGRERYNEQFF
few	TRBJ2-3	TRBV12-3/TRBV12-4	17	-	TGTGCCAGCAGTTTATCCGGAGACCGGAGTAGCATCGGAACGCAGTATTTT	CASSLSGDRSSIGTQYF
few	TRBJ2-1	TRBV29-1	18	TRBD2	TGCAGCGTTGAAGATAGTAAAAGGACTAGCGGCCTCTACAATGAGCAGTTCTTC	CSVEDSKRTSGLYNEQFF
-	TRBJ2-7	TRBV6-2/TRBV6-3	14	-	TGTGCGACCAACGAGGCGGGGCAAGGCTACGAGCAGTACTTC	CATNEAGQGYEQYF
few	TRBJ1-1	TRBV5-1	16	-	TGCGCCAGCAGCTTCGGTGGGGACTCCGTGAACACTGAAGCTTTCTTT	CASSFGGDSVNTEAFF
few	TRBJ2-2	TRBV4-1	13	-	TGCGCCAGCAGCCGTGCAGGCACCGGGGAGCTGTTTTTT	CASSRAGTGELFF
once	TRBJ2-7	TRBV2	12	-	TGTGCCAGCAGTGGAGGGATGGACGAGCAGTACTTC	CASSGGMDEQYF
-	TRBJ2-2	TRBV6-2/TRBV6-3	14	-	TGTGCCAGCAGCTCGCTTCTTAATACCGGGGAGCTGTTTTTT	CASSSLLNTGELFF
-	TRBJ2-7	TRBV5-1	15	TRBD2	TGCGCCAGCAGCTTACTAGCGGGCGAAGCCTACGAGCAGTACTTC	CASSLLAGEAYEQYF
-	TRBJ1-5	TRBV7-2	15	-	TGTGCCAGCAGCTTAGTGCGCACAAACAATCAGCCCCAGCATTTT	CASSLVRTNNQPQHF
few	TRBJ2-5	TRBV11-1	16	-	TGTGCCAGCAGCTCACCTGACAGGTTTTGGGGAGAGACCCAGTACTTC	CASSSPDRFWGETQYF
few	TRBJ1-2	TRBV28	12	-	TGTGCCAGCAGTTTCGTCAGGGATGGCTACACCTTC	CASSFVRDGYTF
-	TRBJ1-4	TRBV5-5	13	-	TGTGCCAGCAGCCCGACCGGGACGGAAAAACTGTTTTTT	CASSPTGTEKLFF
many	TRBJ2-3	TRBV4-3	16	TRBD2	TGCGCCAGCAGCCAAGGGCTAGCGGCTAGCACAGATACGCAGTATTTT	CASSQGLAASTDTQYF
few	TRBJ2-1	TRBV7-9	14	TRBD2	TGTGCCAGCAGCTTACTGCCGGGAGGCAATGAGCAGTTCTTC	CASSLLPGGNEQFF
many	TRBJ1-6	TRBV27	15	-	TGTGCCAGCAGCGCCGACGAGGGAGGCAATTCACCCCTCCACTTT	CASSADEGGNSPLHF
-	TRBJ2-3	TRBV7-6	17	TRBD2	TGTGCCAGCAGCGAAAGGCCGCTAGCGGGAGAATCAGATACGCAGTATTTT	CASSERPLAGESDTQYF
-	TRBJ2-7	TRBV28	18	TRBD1	TGTGCCAGCAGTTTCCCTACGACAGGGGCCCTCGAATACTACGAGCAGTACTTC	CASSFPTTGALEYYEQYF
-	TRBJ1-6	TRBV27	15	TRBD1	TGTGCCAGCAGCCACGGACAGGGCGATAATTCACCCCTCCACTTT	CASSHGQGDNSPLHF
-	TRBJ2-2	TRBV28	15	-	TGTGCCACCACCGGCGGCCCGATGAACACCGGGGAGCTGTTTTTT	CATTGGPMNTGELFF
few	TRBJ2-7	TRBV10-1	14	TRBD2	TGCGCCAGCAGCACCCAAGGACTAGGTGGCGAGCAGTACTTC	CASSTQGLGGEQYF
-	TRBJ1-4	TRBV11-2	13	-	TGTGCCAGCAGCTTGAGGGTTTTCGAAAAACTGTTTTTT	CASSLRVFEKLFF
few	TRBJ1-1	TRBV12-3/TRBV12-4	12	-	TGTGCCAGCAGTTTAGGCATCACTGAAGCTTTCTTT	CASSLGITEAFF
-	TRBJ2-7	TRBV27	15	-	TGTGCCAGCAGTCACCGCGGAGGGGGCAAGTACGAGCAGTACTTC	CASSHRGGGKYEQYF
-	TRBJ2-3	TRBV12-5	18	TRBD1	TGTGCTAGTGGTTTGGTCCAGACAGGGCGAACTAGCACAGATACGCAGTATTTT	CASGLVQTGRTSTDTQYF
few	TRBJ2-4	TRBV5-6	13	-	TGTGCCAGCAGCTTGGGGGCAGGGGGGAAAAGGGACTTC	CASSLGAGGKRDF
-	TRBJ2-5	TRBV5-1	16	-	TGCGCCAGCAGCTTCCATGGCCGGGACTCGGGGCAGACCCAGTACTTC	CASSFHGRDSGQTQYF